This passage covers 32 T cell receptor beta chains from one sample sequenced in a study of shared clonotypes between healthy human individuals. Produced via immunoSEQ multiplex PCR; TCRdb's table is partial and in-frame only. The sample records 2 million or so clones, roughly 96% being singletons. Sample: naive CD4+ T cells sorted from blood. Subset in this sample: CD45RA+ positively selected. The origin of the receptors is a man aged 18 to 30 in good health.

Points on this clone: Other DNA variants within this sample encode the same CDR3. This chain's CDR3 is CASSSDSNQPQHF. CDR3 nucleotide sequence: TGCGCCAGCAGCTCTGATAGCAATCAGCCCCAGCATTTT. The chain recombines TRBV5-1 with TRBJ1-5; no clear D gene. V was cut by 3 bases and J by 0 bases, with 4 bases left in between. The V gene's germline CDR1 is SGHRS and CDR2 YFSETQ. The CDR3 covers 13 residues. The full variable domain, rest sourced from reference TRBV5-1 and TRBJ1-5, is KAGVTQTPRYLIKTRGQQVTLSCSPISGHRSVSWYQQTPGQGLQFLFEYFSETQRNKGNFPGRFSGRQFSNSRSEMNVSTLELGDSALYLCASSSDSNQPQHFGDGTRLSIL.

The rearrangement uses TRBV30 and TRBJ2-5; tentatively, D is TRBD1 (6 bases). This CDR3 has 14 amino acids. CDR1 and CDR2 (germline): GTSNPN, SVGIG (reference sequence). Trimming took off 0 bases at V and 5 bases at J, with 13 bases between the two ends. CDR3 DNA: TGTGCCTGGAGTGTCAGGGGAGAGTGGGAGACCCAGTACTTC. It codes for CAWSVRGEWETQYF.

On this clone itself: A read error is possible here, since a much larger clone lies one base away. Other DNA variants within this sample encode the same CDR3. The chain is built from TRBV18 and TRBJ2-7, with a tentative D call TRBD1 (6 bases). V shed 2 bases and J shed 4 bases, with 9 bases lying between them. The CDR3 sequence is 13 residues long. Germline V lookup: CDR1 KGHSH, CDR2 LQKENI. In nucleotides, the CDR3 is TGTGCCAGCTCACCAGGGGGCACGTACGAGCAGTACTTC. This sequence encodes CASSPGGTYEQYF.

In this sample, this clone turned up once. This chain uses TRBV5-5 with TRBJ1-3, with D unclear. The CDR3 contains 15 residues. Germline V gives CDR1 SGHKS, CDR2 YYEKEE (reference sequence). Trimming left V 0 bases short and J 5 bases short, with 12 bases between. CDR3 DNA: TGTGCCAGCAGCTTGGCTCTCGATAGGAGAAACACCATATATTTT. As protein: CASSLALDRRNTIYF.

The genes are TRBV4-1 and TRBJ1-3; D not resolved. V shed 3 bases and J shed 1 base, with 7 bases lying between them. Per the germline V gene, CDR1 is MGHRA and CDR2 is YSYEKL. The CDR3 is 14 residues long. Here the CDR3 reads CASSQQRSGNTIYF. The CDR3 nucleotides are TGCGCCAGCAGCCAGCAGAGATCTGGAAACACCATATATTTT.

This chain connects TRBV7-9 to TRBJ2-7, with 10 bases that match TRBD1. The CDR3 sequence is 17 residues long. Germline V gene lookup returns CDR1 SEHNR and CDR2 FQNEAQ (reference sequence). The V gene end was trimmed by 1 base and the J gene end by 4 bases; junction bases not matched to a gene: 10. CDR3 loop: CASSLEMLGQGLYEQYF. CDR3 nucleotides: TGTGCCAGCAGCTTAGAAATGCTGGGACAGGGGTTGTACGAGCAGTACTTC.

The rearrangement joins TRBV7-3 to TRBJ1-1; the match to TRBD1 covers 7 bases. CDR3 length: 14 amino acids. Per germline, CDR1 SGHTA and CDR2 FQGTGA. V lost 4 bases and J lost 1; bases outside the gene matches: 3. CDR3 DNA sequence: TGTGCCAGCAGCTCGGGACAGTCGAACACTGAAGCTTTCTTT. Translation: CASSSGQSNTEAFF.

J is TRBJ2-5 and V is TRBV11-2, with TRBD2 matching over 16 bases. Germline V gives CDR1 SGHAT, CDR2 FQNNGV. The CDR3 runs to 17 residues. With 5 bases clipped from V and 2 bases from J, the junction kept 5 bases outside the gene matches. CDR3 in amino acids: CASSPGTSGRVQETQYF. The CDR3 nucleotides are TGTGCCAGCAGCCCCGGGACTAGCGGGAGGGTTCAAGAGACCCAGTACTTC.

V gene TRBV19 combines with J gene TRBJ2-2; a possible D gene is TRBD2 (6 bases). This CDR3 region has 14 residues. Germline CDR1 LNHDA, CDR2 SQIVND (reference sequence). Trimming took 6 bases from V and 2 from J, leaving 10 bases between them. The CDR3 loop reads CASRGGKNTGELFF. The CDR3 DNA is TGTGCCAGTAGGGGAGGAAAAAACACCGGGGAGCTGTTTTTT.

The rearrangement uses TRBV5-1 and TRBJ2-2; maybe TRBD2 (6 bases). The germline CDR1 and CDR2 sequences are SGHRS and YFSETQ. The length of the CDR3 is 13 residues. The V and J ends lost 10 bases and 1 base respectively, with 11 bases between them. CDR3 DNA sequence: TGCGCCTCCGGAGGGGTGAACACCGGGGAGCTGTTTTTT. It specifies CASGGVNTGELFF.

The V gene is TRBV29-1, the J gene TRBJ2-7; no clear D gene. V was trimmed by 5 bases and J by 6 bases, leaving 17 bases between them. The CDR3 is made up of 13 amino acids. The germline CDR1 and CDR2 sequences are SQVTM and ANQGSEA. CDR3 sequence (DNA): TGCAGCGTTCCCGGAAGATCAGCACTCGAGCAGTACTTC. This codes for CSVPGRSALEQYF.

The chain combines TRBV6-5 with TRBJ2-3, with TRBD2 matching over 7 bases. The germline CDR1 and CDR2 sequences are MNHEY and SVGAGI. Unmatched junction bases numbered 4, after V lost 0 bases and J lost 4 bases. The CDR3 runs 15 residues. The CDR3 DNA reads TGTGCCAGCAGTTACTCGGGAGGGTTTGCAGATACGCAGTATTTT. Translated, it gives CASSYSGGFADTQYF.

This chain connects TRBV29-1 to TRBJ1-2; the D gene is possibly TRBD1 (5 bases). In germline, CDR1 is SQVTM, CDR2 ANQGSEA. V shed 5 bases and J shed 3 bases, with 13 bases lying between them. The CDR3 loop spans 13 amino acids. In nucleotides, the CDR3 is TGCAGCGTTCTTACAGACAGTCACTATGGCTACACCTTC. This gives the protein CSVLTDSHYGYTF.

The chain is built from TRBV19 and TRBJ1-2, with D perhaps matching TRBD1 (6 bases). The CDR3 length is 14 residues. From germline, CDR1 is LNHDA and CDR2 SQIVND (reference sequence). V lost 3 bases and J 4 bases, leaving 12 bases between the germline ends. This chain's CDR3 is CASSMTGTTYGYTF. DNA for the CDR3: TGTGCCAGTAGTATGACCGGGACAACCTATGGCTACACCTTC.

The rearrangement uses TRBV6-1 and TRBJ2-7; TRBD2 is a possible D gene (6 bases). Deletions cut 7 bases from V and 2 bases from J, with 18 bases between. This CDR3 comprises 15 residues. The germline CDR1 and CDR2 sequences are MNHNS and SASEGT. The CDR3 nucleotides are TGTGCCAGCAACCGGGACTTACTTGGGGCCTACGAGCAGTACTTC. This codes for CASNRDLLGAYEQYF.

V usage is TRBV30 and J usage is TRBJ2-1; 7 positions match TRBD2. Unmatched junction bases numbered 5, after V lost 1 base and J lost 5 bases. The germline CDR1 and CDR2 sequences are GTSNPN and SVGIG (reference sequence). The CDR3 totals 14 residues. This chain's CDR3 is CAWSGGRSDNEQFF. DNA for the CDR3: TGTGCCTGGAGTGGCGGGAGATCCGACAATGAGCAGTTCTTC.

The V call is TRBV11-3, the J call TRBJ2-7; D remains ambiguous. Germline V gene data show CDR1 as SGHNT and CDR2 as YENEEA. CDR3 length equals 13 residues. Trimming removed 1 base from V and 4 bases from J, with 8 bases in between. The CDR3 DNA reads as TGTGCCAGCAGCTTAGCGGTAGAGTACGAGCAGTACTTC. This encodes CASSLAVEYEQYF.

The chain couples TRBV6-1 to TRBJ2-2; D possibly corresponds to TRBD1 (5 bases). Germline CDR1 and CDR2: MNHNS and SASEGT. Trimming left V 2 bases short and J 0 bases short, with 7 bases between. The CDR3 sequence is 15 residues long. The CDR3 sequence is CASSEIGANTGELFF. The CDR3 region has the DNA TGTGCCAGCAGTGAAATAGGGGCGAACACCGGGGAGCTGTTTTTT.

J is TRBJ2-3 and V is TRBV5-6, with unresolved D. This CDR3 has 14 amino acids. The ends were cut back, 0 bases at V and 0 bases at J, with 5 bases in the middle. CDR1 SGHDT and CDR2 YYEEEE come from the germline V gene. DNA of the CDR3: TGTGCCAGCAGCTTGGGAGTTAGCACAGATACGCAGTATTTT. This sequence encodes CASSLGVSTDTQYF.

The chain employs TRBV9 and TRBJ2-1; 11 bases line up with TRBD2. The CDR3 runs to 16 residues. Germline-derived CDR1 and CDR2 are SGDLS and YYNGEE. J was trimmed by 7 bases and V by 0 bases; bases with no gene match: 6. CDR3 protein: CASSVAGTSGRNEQFF. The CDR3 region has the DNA TGTGCCAGCAGCGTAGCTGGGACTAGCGGCCGGAATGAGCAGTTCTTC. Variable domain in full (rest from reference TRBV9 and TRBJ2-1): DSGVTQTPKHLITATGQRVTLRCSPRSGDLSVYWYQQSLDQGLQFLIQYYNGEERAKGNILERFSAQQFPDLHSELNLSSLELGDSALYFCASSVAGTSGRNEQFFGPGTRLTVL.

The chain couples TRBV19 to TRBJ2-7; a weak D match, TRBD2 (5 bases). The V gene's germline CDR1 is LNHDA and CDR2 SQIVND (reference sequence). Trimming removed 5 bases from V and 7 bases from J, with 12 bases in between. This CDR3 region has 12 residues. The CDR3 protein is CASSALGREQYF. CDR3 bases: TGTGCCAGTAGTGCCCTGGGGAGAGAGCAGTACTTC. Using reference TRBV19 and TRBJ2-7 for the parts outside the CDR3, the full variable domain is DGGITQSPKYLFRKEGQNVTLSCEQNLNHDAMYWYRQDPGQGLRLIYYSQIVNDFQKGDIAEGYSVSREKKESFPLTVTSAQKNPTAFYLCASSALGREQYFGPGTRLTVT.

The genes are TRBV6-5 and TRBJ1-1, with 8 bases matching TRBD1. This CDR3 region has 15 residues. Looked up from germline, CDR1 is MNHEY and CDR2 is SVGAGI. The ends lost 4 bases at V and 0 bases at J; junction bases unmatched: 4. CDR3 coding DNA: TGTGCCAGCAGTTCCCGACAGGGGATGAACACTGAAGCTTTCTTT. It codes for CASSSRQGMNTEAFF.

The CDR3 reads CASSSRQGAIHEQYF. DNA for the CDR3: TGTGCCAGCAGTTCACGACAGGGGGCGATCCACGAGCAGTACTTC. The V gene is TRBV6-5, the J gene TRBJ2-7; 10 positions match TRBD1. CDR1 is MNHEY and CDR2 is SVGAGI in the germline V gene. With 4 bases clipped from V and 5 bases from J, the junction kept 8 bases outside the gene matches. CDR3 length: 15 amino acids.

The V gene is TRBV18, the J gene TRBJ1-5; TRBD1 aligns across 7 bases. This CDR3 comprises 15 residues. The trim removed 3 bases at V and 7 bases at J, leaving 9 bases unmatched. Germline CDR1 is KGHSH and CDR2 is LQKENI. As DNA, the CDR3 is TGTGCCAGCTCACCGAAACAGGGGCCCGGGCAGCCCCAGCATTTT. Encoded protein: CASSPKQGPGQPQHF.

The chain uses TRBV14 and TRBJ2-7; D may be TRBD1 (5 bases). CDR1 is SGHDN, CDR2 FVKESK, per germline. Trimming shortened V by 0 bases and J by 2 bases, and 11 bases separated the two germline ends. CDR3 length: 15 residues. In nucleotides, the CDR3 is TGTGCCAGCAGCCAAGATCAGGGTCGCGCCTACGAGCAGTACTTC. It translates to CASSQDQGRAYEQYF.

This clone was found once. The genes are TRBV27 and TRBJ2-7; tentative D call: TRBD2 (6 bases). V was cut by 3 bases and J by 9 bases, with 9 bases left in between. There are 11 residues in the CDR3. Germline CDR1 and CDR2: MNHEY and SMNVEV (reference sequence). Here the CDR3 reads CASSLGGVQYF. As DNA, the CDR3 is TGTGCCAGCAGTTTGGGGGGAGTGCAGTACTTC.

CDR3 amino acids: CASSPGLDQETQYF. The CDR3 DNA sequence: TGTGCCAGCTCACCAGGGCTAGATCAAGAGACCCAGTACTTC. The J gene is TRBJ2-5, the V gene TRBV18; D is uncertain. Germline lookup yields CDR1 KGHSH and CDR2 LQKENI. CDR3 length: 14 residues. Trimming took off 2 bases at V and 2 bases at J, with 9 bases between the two ends.

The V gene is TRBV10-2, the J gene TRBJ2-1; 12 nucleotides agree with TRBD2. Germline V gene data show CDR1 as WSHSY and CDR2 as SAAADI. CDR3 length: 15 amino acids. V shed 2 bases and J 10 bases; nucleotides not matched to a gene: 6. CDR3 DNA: TGCGCCAGCAGTGAGGGACTAGCGGGGAAGGGGGAGCAGTTCTTC. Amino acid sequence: CASSEGLAGKGEQFF.

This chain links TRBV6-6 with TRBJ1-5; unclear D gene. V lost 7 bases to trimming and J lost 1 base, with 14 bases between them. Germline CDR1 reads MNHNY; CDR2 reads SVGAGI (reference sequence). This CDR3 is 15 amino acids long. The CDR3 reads CASTPAFGSNQPQHF. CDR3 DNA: TGTGCCAGCACCCCGGCGTTTGGCAGCAATCAGCCCCAGCATTTT.

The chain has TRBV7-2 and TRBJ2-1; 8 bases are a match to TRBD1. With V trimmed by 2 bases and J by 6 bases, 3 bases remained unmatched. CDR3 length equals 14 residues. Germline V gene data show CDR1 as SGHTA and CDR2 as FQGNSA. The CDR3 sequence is CASSLPRGPNEQFF. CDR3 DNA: TGTGCCAGCAGCTTACCCAGGGGGCCCAATGAGCAGTTCTTC.

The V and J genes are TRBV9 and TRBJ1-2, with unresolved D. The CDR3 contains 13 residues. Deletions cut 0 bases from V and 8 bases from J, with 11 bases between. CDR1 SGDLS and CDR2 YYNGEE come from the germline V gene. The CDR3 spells CASSVAGPGGYTF. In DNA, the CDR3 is TGTGCCAGCAGCGTAGCCGGTCCCGGGGGCTACACCTTC.

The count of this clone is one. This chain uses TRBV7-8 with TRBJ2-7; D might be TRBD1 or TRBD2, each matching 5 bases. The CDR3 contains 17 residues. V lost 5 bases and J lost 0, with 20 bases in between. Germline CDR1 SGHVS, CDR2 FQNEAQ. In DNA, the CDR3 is TGTGCCAGCAGCCATCAGACCGGGGCCGCCTCCTCCTACGAGCAGTACTTC. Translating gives CASSHQTGAASSYEQYF.